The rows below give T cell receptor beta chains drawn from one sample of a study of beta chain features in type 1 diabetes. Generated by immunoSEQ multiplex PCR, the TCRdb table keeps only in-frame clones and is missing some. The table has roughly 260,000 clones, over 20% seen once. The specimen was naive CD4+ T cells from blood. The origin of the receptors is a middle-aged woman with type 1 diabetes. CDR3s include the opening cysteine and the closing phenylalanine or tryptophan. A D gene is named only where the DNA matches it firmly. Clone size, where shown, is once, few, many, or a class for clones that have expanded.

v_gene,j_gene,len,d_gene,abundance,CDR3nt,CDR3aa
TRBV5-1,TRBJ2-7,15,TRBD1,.,TGCGCCAGCAGCCCCGGGACAGGGGTCTCCTACGAGCAGTACTTC,CASSPGTGVSYEQYF
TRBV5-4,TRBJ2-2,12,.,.,TGTGCCAGCAGTCTTTCCACCGGGGAGCTGTTTTTT,CASSLSTGELFF
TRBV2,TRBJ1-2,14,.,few,TGTGCCAGCAGTGAATACGGGTACGGAAATAGCTACACCTTC,CASSEYGYGNSYTF
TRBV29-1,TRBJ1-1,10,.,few,TGCAGCGCCGGGAACACTGAAGCTTTCTTT,CSAGNTEAFF
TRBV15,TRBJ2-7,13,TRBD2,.,TGTGCCACCAGGGGAACGGGGGGCTACGAGCAGTACTTC,CATRGTGGYEQYF
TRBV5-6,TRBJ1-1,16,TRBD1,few,TGTGCCAGCAGCCCGGACAGGGGGCGAATGAACACTGAAGCTTTCTTT,CASSPDRGRMNTEAFF
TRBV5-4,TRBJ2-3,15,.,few,TGTGCCAGCAGCAGCCCAGGGGGGCACACAGATACGCAGTATTTT,CASSSPGGHTDTQYF
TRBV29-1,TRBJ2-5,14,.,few,TGCAGCGTTGACGGCGGTCAACCCCAAGAGACCCAGTACTTC,CSVDGGQPQETQYF
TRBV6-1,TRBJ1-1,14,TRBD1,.,TGTGCCAGCGTTCTACAGGGGATGAACACTGAAGCTTTCTTT,CASVLQGMNTEAFF
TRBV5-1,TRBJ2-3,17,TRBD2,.,TGCGCCAGCAGCCATACCCTAGCGGGTTTCGCATCAGATACGCAGTATTTT,CASSHTLAGFASDTQYF
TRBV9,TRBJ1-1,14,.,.,TGTGCCAGCAGCGTATTTTACCCGGGGGCTGAAGCTTTCTTT,CASSVFYPGAEAFF
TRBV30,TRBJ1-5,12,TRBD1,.,TGTGCCTGTGGACAGGGCAATCAGCCCCAGCATTTT,CACGQGNQPQHF
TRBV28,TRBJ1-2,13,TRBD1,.,TGTGCCAGCAGCCAGGACAGGGCCTATGGCTACACCTTC,CASSQDRAYGYTF
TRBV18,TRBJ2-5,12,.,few,TGTGCCAGCTCACCACAAGAGGAGACCCAGTACTTC,CASSPQEETQYF
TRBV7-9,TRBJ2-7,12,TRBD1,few,TGTGCCAGCAGCTGGGACAGCTACGAGCAGTACTTC,CASSWDSYEQYF
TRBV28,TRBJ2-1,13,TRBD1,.,TGTGCCAGCATTCTTCAGGGGGCGGCTGAGCAGTTCTTC,CASILQGAAEQFF
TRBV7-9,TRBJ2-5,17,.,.,TGTGCCAGCAGCTTTATGTCCGGGGGACCCTACCAAGAGACCCAGTACTTC,CASSFMSGGPYQETQYF
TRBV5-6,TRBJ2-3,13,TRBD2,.,TGTGCCAGCAGCGGAGCGGGGGCAGATACGCAGTATTTT,CASSGAGADTQYF
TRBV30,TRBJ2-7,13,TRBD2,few,TGTGCCCGCGGGGGGGGAAGCTCCTACGAGCAGTACTTC,CARGGGSSYEQYF
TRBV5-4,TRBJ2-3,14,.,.,TGTGCCAGCAGCCTAGACAGGAACGCAGATACGCAGTATTTT,CASSLDRNADTQYF
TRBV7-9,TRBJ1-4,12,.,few,TGTGCCAGTTCAGGGGATAATGAAAAACTGTTTTTT,CASSGDNEKLFF
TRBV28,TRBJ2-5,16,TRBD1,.,TGTGCCAGCAGTTCACCGGGACAGATGGACCAAGAGACCCAGTACTTC,CASSSPGQMDQETQYF
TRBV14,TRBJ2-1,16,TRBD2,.,TGTGCCAGCAGCCCCGTCGCGGGGCGGGGGGGAATCGTGCAGTTCTTC,CASSPVAGRGGIVQFF
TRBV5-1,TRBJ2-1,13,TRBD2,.,TGCGCCACCAGGGGACTAGCGGGCGGTGAGCAGTTCTTC,CATRGLAGGEQFF